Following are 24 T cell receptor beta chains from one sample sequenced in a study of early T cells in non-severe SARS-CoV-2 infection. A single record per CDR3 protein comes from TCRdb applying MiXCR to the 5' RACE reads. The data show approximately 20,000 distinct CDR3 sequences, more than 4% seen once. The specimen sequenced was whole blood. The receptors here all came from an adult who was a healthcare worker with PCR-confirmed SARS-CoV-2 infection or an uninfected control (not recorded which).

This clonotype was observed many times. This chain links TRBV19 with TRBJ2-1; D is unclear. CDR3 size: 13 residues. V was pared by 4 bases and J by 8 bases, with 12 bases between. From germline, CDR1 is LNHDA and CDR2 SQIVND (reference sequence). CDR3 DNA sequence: TGTGCCAGTAGTACCCCTGCAGGCGATGAGCAGTTCTTC. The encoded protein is CASSTPAGDEQFF.

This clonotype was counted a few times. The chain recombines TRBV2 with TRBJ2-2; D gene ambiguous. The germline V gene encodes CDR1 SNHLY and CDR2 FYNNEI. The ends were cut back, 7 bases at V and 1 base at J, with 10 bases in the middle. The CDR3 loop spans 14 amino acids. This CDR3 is CASIPYVNTGELFF. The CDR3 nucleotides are TGTGCCAGCATTCCGTATGTGAACACCGGGGAGCTGTTTTTT.

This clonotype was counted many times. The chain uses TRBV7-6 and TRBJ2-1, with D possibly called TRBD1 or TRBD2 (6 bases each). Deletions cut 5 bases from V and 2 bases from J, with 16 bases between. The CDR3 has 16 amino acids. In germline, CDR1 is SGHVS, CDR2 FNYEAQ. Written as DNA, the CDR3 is TGTGCCAGCAGCCCTAGGCTGGGGGGCACCTACAATGAGCAGTTCTTC. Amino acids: CASSPRLGGTYNEQFF.

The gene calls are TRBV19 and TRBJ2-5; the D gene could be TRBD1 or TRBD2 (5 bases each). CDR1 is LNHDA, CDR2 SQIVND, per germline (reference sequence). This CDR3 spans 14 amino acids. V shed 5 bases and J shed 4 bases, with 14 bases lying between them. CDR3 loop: CASSATGLRETQYF. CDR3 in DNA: TGTGCCAGTAGTGCCACAGGACTCCGAGAGACCCAGTACTTC.

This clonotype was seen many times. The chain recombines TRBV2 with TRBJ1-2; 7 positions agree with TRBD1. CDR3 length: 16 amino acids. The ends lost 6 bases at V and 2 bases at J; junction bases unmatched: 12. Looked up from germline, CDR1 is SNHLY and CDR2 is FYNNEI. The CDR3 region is CASRPGQSISNYGYTF. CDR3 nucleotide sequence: TGTGCCAGCAGGCCGGGACAGTCTATTTCAAACTATGGCTACACCTTC.

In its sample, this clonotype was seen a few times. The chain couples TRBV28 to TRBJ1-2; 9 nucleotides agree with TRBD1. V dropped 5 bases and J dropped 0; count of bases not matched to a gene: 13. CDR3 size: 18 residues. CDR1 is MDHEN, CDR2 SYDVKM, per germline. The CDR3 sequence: CASSPRPGQGPTNYGYTF. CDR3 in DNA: TGTGCCAGCAGTCCCCGACCGGGACAGGGACCCACTAACTATGGCTACACCTTC.

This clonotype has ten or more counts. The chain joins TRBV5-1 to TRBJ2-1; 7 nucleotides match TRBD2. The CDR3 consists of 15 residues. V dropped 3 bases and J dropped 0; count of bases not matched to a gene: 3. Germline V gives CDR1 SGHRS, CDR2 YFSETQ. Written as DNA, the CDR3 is TGCGCCAGCAGCTCGGCGGGGGTCTCCTACAATGAGCAGTTCTTC. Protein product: CASSSAGVSYNEQFF.

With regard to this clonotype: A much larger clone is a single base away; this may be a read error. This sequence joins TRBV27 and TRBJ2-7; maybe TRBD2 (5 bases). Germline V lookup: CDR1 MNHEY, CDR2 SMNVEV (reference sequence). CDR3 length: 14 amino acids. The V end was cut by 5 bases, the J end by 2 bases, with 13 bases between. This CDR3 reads CASSRGQRPYEQYF. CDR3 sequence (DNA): TGTGCCAGCAGTCGAGGGCAGAGGCCCTACGAGCAGTACTTC.

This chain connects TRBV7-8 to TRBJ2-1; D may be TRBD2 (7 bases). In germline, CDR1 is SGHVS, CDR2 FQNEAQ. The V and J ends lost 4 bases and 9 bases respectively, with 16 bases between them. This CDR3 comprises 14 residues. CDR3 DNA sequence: TGTGCCAGCAGCTGGGGGCGGGGGCCCCGTGAGCAGTTCTTC. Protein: CASSWGRGPREQFF.

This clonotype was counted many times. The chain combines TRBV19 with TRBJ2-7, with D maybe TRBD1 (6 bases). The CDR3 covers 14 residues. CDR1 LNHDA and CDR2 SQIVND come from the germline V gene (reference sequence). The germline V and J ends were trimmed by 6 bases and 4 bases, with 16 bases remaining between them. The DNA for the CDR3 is TGTGCCAGTAGCCGGACAGTGGATGTATACGAGCAGTACTTC. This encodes CASSRTVDVYEQYF.

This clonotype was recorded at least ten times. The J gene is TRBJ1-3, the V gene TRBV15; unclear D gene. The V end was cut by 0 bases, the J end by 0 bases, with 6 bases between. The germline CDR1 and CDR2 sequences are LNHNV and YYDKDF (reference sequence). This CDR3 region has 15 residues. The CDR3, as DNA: TGTGCCACCAGCAGAGACAGAGTCTCTGGAAACACCATATATTTT. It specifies CATSRDRVSGNTIYF. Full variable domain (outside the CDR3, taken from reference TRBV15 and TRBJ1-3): DAMVIQNPRYQVTQFGKPVTLSCSQTLNHNVMYWYQQKSSQAPKLLFHYYDKDFNNEADTPDNFQSRRPNTSFCFLDIRSPGLGDTAMYLCATSRDRVSGNTIYFGEGSWLTVV.

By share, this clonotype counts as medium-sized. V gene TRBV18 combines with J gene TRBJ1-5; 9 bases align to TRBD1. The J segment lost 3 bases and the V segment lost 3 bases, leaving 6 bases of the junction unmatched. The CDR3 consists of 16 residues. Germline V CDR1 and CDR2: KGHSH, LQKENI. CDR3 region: CASSPGTGSINQPQHF. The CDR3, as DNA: TGTGCCAGCTCACCCGGGACAGGGTCTATCAATCAGCCCCAGCATTTT. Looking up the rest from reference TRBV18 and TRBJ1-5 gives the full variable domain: NAGVMQNPRHLVRRRGQEARLRCSPMKGHSHVYWYRQLPEEGLKFMVYLQKENIIDESGMPKERFSAEFPKEGPSILRIQQVVRGDSAAYFCASSPGTGSINQPQHFGDGTRLSIL.

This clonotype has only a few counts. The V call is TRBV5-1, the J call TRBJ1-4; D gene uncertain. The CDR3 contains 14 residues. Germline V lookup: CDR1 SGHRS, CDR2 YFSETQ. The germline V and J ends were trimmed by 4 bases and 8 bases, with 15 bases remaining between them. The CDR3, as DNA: TGCGCCAGCAGCGAAAGGAGGGTCGGAGAAAAACTGTTTTTT. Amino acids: CASSERRVGEKLFF.

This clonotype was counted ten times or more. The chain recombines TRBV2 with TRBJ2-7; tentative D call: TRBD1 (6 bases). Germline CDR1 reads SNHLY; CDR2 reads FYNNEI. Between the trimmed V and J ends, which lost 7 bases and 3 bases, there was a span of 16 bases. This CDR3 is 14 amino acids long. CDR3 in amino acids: CASTRGTPSYEQYF. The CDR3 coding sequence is TGTGCCAGCACCAGAGGGACACCAAGCTACGAGCAGTACTTC. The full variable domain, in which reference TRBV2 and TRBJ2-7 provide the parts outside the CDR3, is EPEVTQTPSHQVTQMGQEVILRCVPISNHLYFYWYRQILGQKVEFLVSFYNNEISEKSEIFDDQFSVERPDGSNFTLKIRSTKLEDSAMYFCASTRGTPSYEQYFGPGTRLTVT.

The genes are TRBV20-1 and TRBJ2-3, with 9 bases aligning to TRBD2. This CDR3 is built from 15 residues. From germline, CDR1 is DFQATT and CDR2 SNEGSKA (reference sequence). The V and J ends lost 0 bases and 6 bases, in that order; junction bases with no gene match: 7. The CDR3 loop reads CSARDPSGVSDTQYF. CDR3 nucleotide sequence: TGCAGTGCTAGAGATCCTAGCGGGGTCTCGGATACGCAGTATTTT.

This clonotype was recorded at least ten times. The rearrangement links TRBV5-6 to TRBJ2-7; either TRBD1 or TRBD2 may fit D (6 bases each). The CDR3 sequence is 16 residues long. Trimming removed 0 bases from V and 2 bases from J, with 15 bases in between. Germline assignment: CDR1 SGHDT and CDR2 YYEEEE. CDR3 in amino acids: CASSLATGRITYEQYF. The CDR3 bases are TGTGCCAGCAGCTTGGCCACAGGGAGGATTACCTACGAGCAGTACTTC. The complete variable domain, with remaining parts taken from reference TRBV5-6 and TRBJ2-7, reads DAGVTQSPTHLIKTRGQQVTLRCSPKSGHDTVSWYQQALGQGPQFIFQYYEEEERQRGNFPDRFSGHQFPNYSSELNVNALLLGDSALYLCASSLATGRITYEQYFGPGTRLTVT.

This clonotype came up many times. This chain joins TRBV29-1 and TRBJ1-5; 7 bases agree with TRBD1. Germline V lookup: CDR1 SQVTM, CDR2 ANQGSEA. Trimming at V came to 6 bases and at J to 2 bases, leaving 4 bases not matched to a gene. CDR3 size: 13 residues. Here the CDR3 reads CSVRGAGNQPQHF. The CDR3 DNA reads TGCAGCGTCAGGGGGGCCGGCAATCAGCCCCAGCATTTT.

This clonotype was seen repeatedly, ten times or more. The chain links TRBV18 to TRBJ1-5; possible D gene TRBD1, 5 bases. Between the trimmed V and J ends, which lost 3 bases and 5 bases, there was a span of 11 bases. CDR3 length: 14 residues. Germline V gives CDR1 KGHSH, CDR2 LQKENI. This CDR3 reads CASSPAQGDQPQHF. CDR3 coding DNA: TGTGCCAGCTCACCGGCCCAGGGCGATCAGCCCCAGCATTTT. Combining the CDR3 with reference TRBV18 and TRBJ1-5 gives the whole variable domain NAGVMQNPRHLVRRRGQEARLRCSPMKGHSHVYWYRQLPEEGLKFMVYLQKENIIDESGMPKERFSAEFPKEGPSILRIQQVVRGDSAAYFCASSPAQGDQPQHFGDGTRLSIL.

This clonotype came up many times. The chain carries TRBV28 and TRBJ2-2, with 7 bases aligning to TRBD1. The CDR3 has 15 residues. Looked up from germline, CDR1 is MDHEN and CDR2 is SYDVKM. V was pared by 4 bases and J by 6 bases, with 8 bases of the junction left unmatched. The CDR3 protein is CASSSHPTGPGELFF. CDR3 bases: TGTGCCAGCAGTTCCCATCCGACAGGGCCCGGGGAGCTGTTTTTT.

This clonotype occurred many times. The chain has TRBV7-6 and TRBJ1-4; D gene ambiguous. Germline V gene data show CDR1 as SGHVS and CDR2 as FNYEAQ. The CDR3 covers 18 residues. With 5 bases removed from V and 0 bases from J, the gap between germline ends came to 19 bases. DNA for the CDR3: TGTGCCAGCAGCCTTCTTCTTCTCCCAGGAGCAACTAATGAAAAACTGTTTTTT. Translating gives CASSLLLLPGATNEKLFF.

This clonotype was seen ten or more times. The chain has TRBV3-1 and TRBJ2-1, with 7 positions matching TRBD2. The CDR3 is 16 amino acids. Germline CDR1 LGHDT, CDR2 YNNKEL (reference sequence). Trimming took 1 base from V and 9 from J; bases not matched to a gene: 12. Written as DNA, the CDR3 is TGTGCCAGCAGCCAAGTAGCGGCGGGGGTGTTTGGTGAGCAGTTCTTC. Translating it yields CASSQVAAGVFGEQFF.

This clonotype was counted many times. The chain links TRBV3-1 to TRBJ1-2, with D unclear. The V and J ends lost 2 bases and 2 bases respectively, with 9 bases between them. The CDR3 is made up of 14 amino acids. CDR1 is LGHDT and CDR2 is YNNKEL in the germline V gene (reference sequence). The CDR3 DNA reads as TGTGCCAGCAGCCAAAAGGGTTTGAACTATGGCTACACCTTC. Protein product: CASSQKGLNYGYTF.

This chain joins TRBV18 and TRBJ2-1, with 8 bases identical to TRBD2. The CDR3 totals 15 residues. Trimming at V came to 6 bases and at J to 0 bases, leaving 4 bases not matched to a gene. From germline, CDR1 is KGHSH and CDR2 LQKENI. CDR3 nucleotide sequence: TGTGCCAGCTCTCGGACTAGCTCCTCCTACAATGAGCAGTTCTTC. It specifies CASSRTSSSYNEQFF. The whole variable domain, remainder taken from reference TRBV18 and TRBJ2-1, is NAGVMQNPRHLVRRRGQEARLRCSPMKGHSHVYWYRQLPEEGLKFMVYLQKENIIDESGMPKERFSAEFPKEGPSILRIQQVVRGDSAAYFCASSRTSSSYNEQFFGPGTRLTVL.

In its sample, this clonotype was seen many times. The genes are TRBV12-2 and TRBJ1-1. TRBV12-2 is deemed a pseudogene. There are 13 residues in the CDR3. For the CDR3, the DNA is TGTGCAAGTCGGCGACCGGTGAGAACTGAAGCTTTCTTT. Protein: CASRRPVRTEAFF.